This T cell receptor beta chain is from a study of T cell responses to AZD1222 COVID-19 vaccine. Across the study: Researchers grouped second doses given at about 4 or about 12 weeks into one pool. Notes on the study in general: Spike-specific TCR breadth and depth went up after people got two AZD1222 doses.

Only in-frame clones appear in the TCRdb table, and some are missing; sequencing was by immunoSEQ multiplex PCR. The sample records roughly 100,000 clones, around 89% being singletons. Concerning this clone: Its matching antigen is unknown.

V dropped 0 bases and J dropped 7 bases, with 9 bases sitting between them. The V gene's germline CDR1 is GTSNPN and CDR2 SVGIG (reference sequence). This CDR3 is built from 12 residues. The sequences come from peripheral blood, collected on day 0 of AZD1222 vaccination. This sequence originates from an adult in good health. The chain couples TRBV30 to TRBJ1-2, with D uncertain. CDR3 DNA: TGTGCCTGGAGTGTAGGCCCGGGTGGCTACACCTTC. It translates to CAWSVGPGGYTF.